The sequence of this TCR beta chain was determined in a study of T cell repertoires in cytomegalovirus infection. Study-wide results and limits: The cumulative frequency of public TCR beta families distinguished individuals who carried CMV together with the relevant HLA.

This clonotype has more than one count but fewer than ten. What it binds is not known. TCRdb analysed the reads with MiXCR anew, one entry per CDR3 protein. The data show more than 500,000 distinct CDR3 sequences, with about 15% seen just once and about 24% held by the top ten. The specimen sequenced was CD8+ T cells from PBMCs. The clonotype originates from a human donor in good health (CMV status not recorded). Some clones in this sample may be carry-over from other donors' samples.

The CDR3 sequence is CASSSIDSGGPYTGELFF. The CDR3 DNA is TGCGCCAGCAGCTCCATAGATAGCGGGGGGCCATACACCGGGGAGCTGTTTTTT. The chain links TRBV5-1 to TRBJ2-2; TRBD2 matches at 10 bases. The CDR3 runs to 18 residues. The V and J ends lost 3 bases and 3 bases, in that order; junction bases with no gene match: 11. Germline V gene sequence: CDR1 SGHRS, CDR2 YFSETQ.